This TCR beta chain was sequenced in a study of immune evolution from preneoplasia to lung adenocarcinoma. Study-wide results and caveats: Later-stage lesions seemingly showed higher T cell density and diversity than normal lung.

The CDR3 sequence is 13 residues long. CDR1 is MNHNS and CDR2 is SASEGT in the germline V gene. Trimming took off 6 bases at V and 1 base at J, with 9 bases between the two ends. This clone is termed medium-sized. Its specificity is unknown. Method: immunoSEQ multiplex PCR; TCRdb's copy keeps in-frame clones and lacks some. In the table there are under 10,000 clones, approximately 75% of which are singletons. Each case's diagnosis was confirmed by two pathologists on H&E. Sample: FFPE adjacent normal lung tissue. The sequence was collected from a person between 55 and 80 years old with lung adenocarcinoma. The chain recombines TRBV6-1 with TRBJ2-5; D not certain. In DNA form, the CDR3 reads TGTGCCAGCAGCCTTACCACCCAAGAGACCCAGTACTTC. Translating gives CASSLTTQETQYF.